This T cell receptor beta chain originates from a study of blood T cell repertoires in COVID-19. At the level of the study: Sample material is recorded as cDNA or gDNA derived from T cells, B-cell-depleted T cells, or PBMCs.

With 3 bases removed from V and 5 bases from J, the gap between germline ends came to 17 bases. Germline CDR1 reads SQVTM; CDR2 reads ANQGSEA. The CDR3 loop spans 15 amino acids. Libraries were prepared by immunoSEQ multiplex PCR; TCRdb keeps only in-frame clonotypes and omits some of them. This table has 200,000 to 250,000 clones, around 85% appearing once. This sequence joins TRBV29-1 and TRBJ2-4; D perhaps matches TRBD1 (5 bases). The specimen was peripheral blood. This clonotype was obtained from a woman between 25 and 40 years old who had recovered from COVID-19. The CDR3 DNA reads TGCAGCGTTGACTTGGGGCGAGGAGTGGAAAACATTCAGTACTTC. Encoded protein: CSVDLGRGVENIQYF.